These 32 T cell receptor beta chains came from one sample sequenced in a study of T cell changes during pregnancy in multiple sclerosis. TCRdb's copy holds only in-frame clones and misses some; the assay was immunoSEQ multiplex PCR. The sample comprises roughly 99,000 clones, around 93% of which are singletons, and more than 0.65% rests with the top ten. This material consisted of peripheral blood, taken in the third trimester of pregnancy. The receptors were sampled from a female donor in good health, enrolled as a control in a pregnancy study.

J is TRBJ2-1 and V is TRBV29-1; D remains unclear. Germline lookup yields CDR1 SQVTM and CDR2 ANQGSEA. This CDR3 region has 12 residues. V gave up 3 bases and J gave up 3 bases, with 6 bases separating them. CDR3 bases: TGCAGCGTTGAGGCCAACTACAATGAGCAGTTCTTC. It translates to CSVEANYNEQFF.

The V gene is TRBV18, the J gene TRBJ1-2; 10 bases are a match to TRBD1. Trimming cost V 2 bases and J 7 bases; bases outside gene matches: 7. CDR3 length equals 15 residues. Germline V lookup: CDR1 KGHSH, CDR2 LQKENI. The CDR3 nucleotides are TGTGCCAGCTCACCAGAGACAGGGGGCAGCTCTGGCTACACCTTC. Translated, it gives CASSPETGGSSGYTF.

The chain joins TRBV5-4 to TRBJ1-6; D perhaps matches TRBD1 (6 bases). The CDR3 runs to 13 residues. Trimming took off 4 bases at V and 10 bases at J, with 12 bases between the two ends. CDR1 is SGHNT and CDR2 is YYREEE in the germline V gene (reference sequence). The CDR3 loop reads CASSNPRGSPLHF. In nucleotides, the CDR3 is TGTGCCAGCAGCAACCCCAGGGGATCACCCCTCCACTTT.

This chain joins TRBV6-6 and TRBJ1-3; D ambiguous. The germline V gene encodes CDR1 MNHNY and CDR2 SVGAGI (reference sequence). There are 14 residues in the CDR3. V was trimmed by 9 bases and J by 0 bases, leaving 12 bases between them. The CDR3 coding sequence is TGTGCCAGTAAGACTGAAATCTCTGGAAACACCATATATTTT. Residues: CASKTEISGNTIYF.

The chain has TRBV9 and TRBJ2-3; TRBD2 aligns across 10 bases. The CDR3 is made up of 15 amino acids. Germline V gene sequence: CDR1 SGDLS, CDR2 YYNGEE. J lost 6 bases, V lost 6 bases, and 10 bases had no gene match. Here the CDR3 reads CASNIPGLATDTQYF. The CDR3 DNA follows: TGTGCCAGCAATATACCGGGACTAGCGACCGATACGCAGTATTTT.

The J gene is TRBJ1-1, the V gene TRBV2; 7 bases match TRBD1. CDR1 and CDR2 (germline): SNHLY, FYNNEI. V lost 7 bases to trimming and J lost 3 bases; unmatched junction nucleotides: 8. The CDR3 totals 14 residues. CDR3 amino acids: CASNRQGTDTEAFF. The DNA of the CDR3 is TGTGCCAGCAACCGACAGGGAACGGACACTGAAGCTTTCTTT.

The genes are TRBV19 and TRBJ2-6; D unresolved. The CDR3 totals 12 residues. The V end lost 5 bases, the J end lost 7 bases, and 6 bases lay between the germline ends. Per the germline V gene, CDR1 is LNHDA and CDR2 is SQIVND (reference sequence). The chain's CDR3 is CASSEYANVLTF. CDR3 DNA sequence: TGTGCCAGTAGTGAGTACGCCAACGTCCTGACTTTC.

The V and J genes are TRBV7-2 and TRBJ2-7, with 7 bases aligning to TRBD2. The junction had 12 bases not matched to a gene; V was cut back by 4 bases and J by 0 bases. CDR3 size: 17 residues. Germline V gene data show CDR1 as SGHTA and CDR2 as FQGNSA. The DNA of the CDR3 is TGTGCCAGCAGCTCAACCCCTAGCGGAAGGAGCTCCTACGAGCAGTACTTC. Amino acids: CASSSTPSGRSSYEQYF. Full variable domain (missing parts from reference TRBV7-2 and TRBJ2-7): GAGVSQSPSNKVTEKGKDVELRCDPISGHTALYWYRQSLGQGLEFLIYFQGNSAPDKSGLPSDRFSAERTGGSVSTLTIQRTQQEDSAVYLCASSSTPSGRSSYEQYFGPGTRLTVT.

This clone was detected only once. In nucleotides, the CDR3 is TGTGCCAGCAGTCGCGACAGGGTGAATGGAAACACCATATATTTT. Protein sequence: CASSRDRVNGNTIYF. The chain carries TRBV6-1 and TRBJ1-3; 7 bases map to TRBD1. Germline CDR1 MNHNS, CDR2 SASEGT. This CDR3 region has 15 residues. V shed 5 bases, J shed 3 bases, and the junction held 7 bases outside the gene matches.

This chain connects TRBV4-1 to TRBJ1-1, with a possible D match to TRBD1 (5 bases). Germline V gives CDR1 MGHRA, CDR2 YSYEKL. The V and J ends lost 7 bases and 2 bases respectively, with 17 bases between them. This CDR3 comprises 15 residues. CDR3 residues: CASKQGGTRNTEAFF. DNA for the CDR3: TGCGCCAGCAAGCAGGGCGGGACGAGAAACACTGAAGCTTTCTTT.

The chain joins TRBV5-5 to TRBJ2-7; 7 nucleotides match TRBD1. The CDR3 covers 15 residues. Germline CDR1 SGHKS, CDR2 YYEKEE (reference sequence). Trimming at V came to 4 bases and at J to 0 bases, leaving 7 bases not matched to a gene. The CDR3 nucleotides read TGTGCCAGCAGCAGGGACAGCCTGAGCTCCTACGAGCAGTACTTC. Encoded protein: CASSRDSLSSYEQYF.

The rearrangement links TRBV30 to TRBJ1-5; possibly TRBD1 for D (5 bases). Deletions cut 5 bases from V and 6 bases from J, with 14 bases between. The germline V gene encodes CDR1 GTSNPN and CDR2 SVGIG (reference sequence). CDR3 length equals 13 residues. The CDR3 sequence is CAWGVSGGQPQHF. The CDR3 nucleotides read TGTGCCTGGGGAGTATCCGGGGGTCAGCCCCAGCATTTT.

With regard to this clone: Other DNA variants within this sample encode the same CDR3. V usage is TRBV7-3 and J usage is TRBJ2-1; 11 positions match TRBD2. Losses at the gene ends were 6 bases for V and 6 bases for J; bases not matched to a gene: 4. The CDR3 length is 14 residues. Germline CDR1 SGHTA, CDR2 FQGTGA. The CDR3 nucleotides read TGTGCCAGCAGTAGTAGCGGGGGGGCCAATGAGCAGTTCTTC. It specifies CASSSSGGANEQFF.

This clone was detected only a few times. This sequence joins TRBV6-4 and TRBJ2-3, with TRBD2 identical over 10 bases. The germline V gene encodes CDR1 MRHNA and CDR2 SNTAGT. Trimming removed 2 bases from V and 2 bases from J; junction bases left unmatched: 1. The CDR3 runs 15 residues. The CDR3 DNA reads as TGTGCCAGCAGTGACAGCGGGGGGGCCACAGATACGCAGTATTTT. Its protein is CASSDSGGATDTQYF.

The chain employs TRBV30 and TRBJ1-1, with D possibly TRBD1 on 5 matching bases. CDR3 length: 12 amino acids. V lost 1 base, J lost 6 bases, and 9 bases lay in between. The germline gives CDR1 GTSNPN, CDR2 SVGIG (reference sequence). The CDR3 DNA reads TGTGCCTGGAGTGCCTCAGGGCCTGAAGCTTTCTTT. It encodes CAWSASGPEAFF.

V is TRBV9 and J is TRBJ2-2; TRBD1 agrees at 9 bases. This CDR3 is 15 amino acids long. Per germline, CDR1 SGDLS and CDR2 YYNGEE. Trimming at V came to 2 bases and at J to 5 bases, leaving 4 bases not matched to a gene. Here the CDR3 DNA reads TGTGCCAGCAGCGTCACAGGGGGCTTTACCGGGGAGCTGTTTTTT. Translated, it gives CASSVTGGFTGELFF.

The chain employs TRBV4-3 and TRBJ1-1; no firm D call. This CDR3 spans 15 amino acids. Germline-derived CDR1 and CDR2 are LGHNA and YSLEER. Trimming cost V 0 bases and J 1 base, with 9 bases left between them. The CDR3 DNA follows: TGCGCCAGCAGCCAAGATAGGGCGGGGAACACTGAAGCTTTCTTT. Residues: CASSQDRAGNTEAFF.

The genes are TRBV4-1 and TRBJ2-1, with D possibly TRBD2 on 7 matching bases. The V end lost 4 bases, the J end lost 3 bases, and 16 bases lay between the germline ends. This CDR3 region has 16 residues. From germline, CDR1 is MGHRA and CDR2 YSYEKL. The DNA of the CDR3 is TGCGCCAGCAGCCCGCTTTCCGGGGGGCTCTACAATGAGCAGTTCTTC. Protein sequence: CASSPLSGGLYNEQFF.

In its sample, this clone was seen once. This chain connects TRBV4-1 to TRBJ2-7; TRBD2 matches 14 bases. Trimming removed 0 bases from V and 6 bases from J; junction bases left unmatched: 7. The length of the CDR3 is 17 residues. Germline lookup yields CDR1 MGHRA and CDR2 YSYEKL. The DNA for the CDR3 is TGCGCCAGCAGCCAAGATAGGGGACTAGCGGGGGATCTCGAGCAGTACTTC. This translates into CASSQDRGLAGDLEQYF.

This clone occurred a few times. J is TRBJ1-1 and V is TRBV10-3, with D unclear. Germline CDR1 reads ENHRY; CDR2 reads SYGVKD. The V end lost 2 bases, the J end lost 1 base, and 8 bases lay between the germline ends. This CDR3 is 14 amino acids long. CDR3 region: CAISERTGNTEAFF. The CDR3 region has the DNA TGTGCCATCAGTGAGCGGACTGGGAACACTGAAGCTTTCTTT.

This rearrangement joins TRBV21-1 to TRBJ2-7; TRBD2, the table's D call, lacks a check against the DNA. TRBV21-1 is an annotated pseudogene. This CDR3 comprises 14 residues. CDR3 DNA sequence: TGTGCCAGCAGCAAAAACTCGCGGACCTACGAGCAGTACTTC. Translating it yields CASSKNSRTYEQYF.

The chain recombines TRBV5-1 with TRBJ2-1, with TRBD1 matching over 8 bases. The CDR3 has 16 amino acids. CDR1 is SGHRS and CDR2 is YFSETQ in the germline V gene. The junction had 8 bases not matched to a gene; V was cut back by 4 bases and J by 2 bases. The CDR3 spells CASSKNPGQAYNEQFF. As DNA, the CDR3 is TGCGCCAGCAGCAAGAATCCGGGACAGGCCTACAATGAGCAGTTCTTC. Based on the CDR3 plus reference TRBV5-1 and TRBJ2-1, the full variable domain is KAGVTQTPRYLIKTRGQQVTLSCSPISGHRSVSWYQQTPGQGLQFLFEYFSETQRNKGNFPGRFSGRQFSNSRSEMNVSTLELGDSALYLCASSKNPGQAYNEQFFGPGTRLTVL.

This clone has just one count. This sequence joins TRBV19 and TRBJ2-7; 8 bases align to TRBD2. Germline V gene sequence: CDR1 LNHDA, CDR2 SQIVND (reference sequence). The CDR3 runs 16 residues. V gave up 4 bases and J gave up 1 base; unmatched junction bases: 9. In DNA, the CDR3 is TGTGCCAGTAGTAGGGCCGGGACTAGAAATTCCTACGAGCAGTACTTC. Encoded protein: CASSRAGTRNSYEQYF.

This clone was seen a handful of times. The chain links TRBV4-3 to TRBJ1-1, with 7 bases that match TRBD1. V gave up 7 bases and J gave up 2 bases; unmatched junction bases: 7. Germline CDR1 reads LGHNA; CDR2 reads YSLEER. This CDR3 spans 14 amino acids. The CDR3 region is CASTHDRDNTEAFF. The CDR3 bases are TGCGCCAGCACCCATGACAGGGACAACACTGAAGCTTTCTTT.

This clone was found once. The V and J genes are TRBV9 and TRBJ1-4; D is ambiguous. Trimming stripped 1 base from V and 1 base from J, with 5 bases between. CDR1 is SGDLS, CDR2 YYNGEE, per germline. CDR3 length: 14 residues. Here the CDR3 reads CASSVTGTNEKLFF. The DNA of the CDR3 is TGTGCCAGCAGCGTAACCGGAACTAATGAAAAACTGTTTTTT.

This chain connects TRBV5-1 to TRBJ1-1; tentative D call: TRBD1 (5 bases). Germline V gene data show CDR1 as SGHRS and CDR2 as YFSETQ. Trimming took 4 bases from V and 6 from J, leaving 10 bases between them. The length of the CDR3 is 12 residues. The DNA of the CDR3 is TGCGCCAGCAGCGGGACGGGGGCTGAAGCTTTCTTT. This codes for CASSGTGAEAFF. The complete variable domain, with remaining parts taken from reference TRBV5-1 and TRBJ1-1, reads KAGVTQTPRYLIKTRGQQVTLSCSPISGHRSVSWYQQTPGQGLQFLFEYFSETQRNKGNFPGRFSGRQFSNSRSEMNVSTLELGDSALYLCASSGTGAEAFFGQGTRLTVV.

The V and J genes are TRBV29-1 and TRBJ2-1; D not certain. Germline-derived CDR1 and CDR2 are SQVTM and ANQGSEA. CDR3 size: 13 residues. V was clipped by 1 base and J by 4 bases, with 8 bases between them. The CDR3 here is CSVEVNQYNEQFF. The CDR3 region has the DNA TGCAGCGTTGAAGTCAACCAGTACAATGAGCAGTTCTTC.

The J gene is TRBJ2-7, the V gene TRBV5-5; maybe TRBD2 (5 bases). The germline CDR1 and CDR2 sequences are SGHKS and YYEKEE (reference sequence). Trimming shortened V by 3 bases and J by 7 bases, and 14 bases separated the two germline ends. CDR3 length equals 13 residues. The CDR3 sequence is CASSSLFEGEQYF. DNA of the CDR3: TGTGCCAGCAGCTCTCTCTTCGAGGGTGAGCAGTACTTC.

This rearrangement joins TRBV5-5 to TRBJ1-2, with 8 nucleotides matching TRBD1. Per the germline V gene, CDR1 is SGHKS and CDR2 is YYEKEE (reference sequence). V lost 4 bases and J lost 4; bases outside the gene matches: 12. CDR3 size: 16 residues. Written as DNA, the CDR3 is TGTGCCAGCAGCCTGACCCCAGGGGGCCGGTCCTATGGCTACACCTTC. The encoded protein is CASSLTPGGRSYGYTF.

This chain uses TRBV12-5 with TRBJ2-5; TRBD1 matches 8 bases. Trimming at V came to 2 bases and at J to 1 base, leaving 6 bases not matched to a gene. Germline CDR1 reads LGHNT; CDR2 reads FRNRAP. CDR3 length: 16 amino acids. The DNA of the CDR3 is TGTGCTAGTGGTTTGAGTAGGACAGGGACCCAAGAGACCCAGTACTTC. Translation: CASGLSRTGTQETQYF.

The CDR3 DNA is TGTGCCAGCAGCTTATGGGGGGGTCAGCCCCAGCATTTT. It encodes CASSLWGGQPQHF. This sequence joins TRBV5-4 and TRBJ1-5; tentative D call: TRBD1 (5 bases). Trimming pared 2 bases from V and 6 bases from J, leaving 9 bases between. CDR1 SGHNT and CDR2 YYREEE come from the germline V gene (reference sequence). This CDR3 contains 13 residues.

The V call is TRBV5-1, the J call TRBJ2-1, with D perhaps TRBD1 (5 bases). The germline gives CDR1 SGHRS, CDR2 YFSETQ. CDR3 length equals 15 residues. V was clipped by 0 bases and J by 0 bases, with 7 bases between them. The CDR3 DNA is TGCGCCAGCAGCTTGGTTGACAGCTCCTACAATGAGCAGTTCTTC. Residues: CASSLVDSSYNEQFF. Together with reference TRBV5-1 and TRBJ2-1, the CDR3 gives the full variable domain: KAGVTQTPRYLIKTRGQQVTLSCSPISGHRSVSWYQQTPGQGLQFLFEYFSETQRNKGNFPGRFSGRQFSNSRSEMNVSTLELGDSALYLCASSLVDSSYNEQFFGPGTRLTVL.